This TCR beta chain emerged from a study of human T cells and chemical hapten exposure. This clonotype showed up many times. Antigen specificity is unknown. Sequencing started from total RNA isolated from unfractionated whole blood. Unique molecular identifiers were linked by the library to individual cDNA molecules. Original processing methods: Across samples, TCR counts had a median of about 93,000 and ranged from 23,224 to 690,600. TCRdb reprocessed the 5' RACE reads via MiXCR and lists one record per CDR3 protein. TCRdb's processing, not the authors' own work, is the source of the V and J calls. The top ten clones hold around 2% of a sample with about 81,000 distinct CDR3 sequences, more than 7% of them seen once. Study conclusions and caveats: With DPC sensitization, TCRs exceeding 1 in 1000 frequency showed no change.

CDR3 size: 16 residues. Trimming took off 2 bases at V and 1 base at J, with 13 bases between the two ends. The receptor was isolated from a male donor in good health. The chain joins TRBV12-3 or TRBV12-4 to TRBJ2-3; possible D gene TRBD2, 6 bases. CDR3 in amino acids: CASSLSAGWGTDTQYF. DNA of the CDR3: TGTGCCAGCAGTTTATCGGCGGGATGGGGCACAGATACGCAGTATTTT.